Listed here is a single T cell receptor beta chain. The data stem from a study of blood T cells in healthy people across ages. CDR3 length: 15 amino acids. Trimming left V 4 bases short and J 0 bases short, with 10 bases between. Alongside a J-beta primer mix, a sample-barcoded 5' primer served in a second PCR lasting 7 to 11 cycles. One entry per CDR3 protein, called by TCRdb with MiXCR from the 5' RACE reads. The sample contains roughly 1,300,000 distinct CDR3 sequences, 59% of which appear only once. The chain recombines TRBV12-3 or TRBV12-4 with TRBJ1-3; no reliable D call. The sample comprised blood. The clonotype comes from a man aged 18-30 years in good health. The CDR3 loop reads CASSSLRHSGNTIYF. DNA for the CDR3: TGTGCCAGCAGTTCACTCAGGCACTCTGGAAACACCATATATTTT.